The T cell receptor (beta chain) under discussion was sequenced for a study of blood T cells in healthy people across ages. Of note for this clonotype: Its antigen remains unknown.

Per sample, at least 5 micrograms of total RNA were extracted. The CDR3 has 13 amino acids. V lost 3 bases and J 4 bases, leaving 9 bases between the germline ends. The germline gives CDR1 LGHDT, CDR2 YNNKEL (reference sequence). Overall study findings and caveats: Age advanced and TCR beta diversity per million T cells fell, roughly linearly. Long-lived donors had more naive CD4+ cells and higher diversity than aged donors.

Then a second PCR, running about 7 to 11 cycles, was carried out with a sample-barcoded 5' primer and a J-beta primer mix. TCRdb processed the 5' RACE reads anew with MiXCR; each CDR3 protein has one entry. Among about 940,000 distinct CDR3 sequences listed, roughly 52% were seen once. Sequencing input: blood. The chain couples TRBV3-1 to TRBJ1-1; no clear D. The TCR comes from a man aged 25 to 40 in good health. CDR3 in amino acids: CASSHGRTTEAFF. The DNA for the CDR3 is TGTGCCAGCAGCCACGGGAGGACCACTGAAGCTTTCTTT. Together with reference TRBV3-1 and TRBJ1-1, the CDR3 gives the full variable domain: DTAVSQTPKYLVTQMGNDKSIKCEQNLGHDTMYWYKQDSKKFLKIMFSYNNKELIINETVPNRFSPKSPDKAHLNLHINSLELGDSAVYFCASSHGRTTEAFFGQGTRLTVV.